The T cell receptor beta chain described here comes from a study of shared clonotypes between healthy human individuals. Whole-study findings and limits: It was only blood that was sampled, and tissue repertoires likely differ. Larger estimated richness was generally seen in naive subsets than in memory subsets.

To note about this clone: Its antigen remains unidentified.

Trimming removed 5 bases from V and 4 bases from J, with 15 bases in between. The CDR3 loop spans 15 amino acids. CDR1 is SGHNT, CDR2 YENEEA, per germline. Healthy HIV-negative adults without recent acute infections or vaccinations served as donors. Assay runs were performed at deep level. The repertoire was sequenced with immunoSEQ multiplex PCR; TCRdb's copy has only in-frame clones and lacks some. Of 600,000 to 700,000 clones in the sample, around four fifths were seen once. Sequenced input: memory CD4+ T cells sorted from blood. Subset reported: CD45RA-negative fraction. This clonotype originated in a woman between 25 and 40 years old in good health. The V gene is TRBV11-3, the J gene TRBJ2-1; tentatively, D is TRBD1 (6 bases). The chain's CDR3 is CASSPGIGTYNEQFF. CDR3 coding DNA: TGTGCCAGCAGCCCCGGGATTGGGACATACAATGAGCAGTTCTTC.